The rows below give T cell receptor beta chains drawn from one sample of a study of T cells in localized non-small cell lung cancer. TCRdb's copy holds only in-frame clones and misses some; the assay was immunoSEQ multiplex PCR. The profile covers about 11,000 clones, with 65% to 90% appearing a single time and less than 20% taken by the ten largest. Specimen: peripheral blood mononuclear cells, collected before any cancer treatment. The receptors here all came from a female donor over 55 with stage II lung adenocarcinoma. Both conserved end residues are part of each CDR3. The order of the fields is V gene, J gene, D gene, CDR3 protein. A D gene is named only where the DNA matches it firmly.

>TRBV2|TRBJ2-7|NA
CASSLLQGYEQYF
>TRBV4-1|TRBJ1-1|TRBD1
CASSQVGLGTGGVSEAFF
>TRBV5-1|TRBJ2-1|TRBD2
CASSSPSGGTLGEQFF
>TRBV27|TRBJ2-4|TRBD2
CASSSPPLSSGHLDTIAKNIQYF
>TRBV28|TRBJ1-5|NA
CASRPGDLGNQPQHF
>TRBV28|TRBJ1-2|NA
CASSLFSFNYGYTF
>TRBV28|TRBJ1-4|NA
CASSLVGHATNEKLFF
>TRBV6-5|TRBJ2-2|TRBD1
CASSKDRVAGELFF
>TRBV12-5|TRBJ1-1|NA
CASVGNTEAFF
>TRBV5-4|TRBJ1-5|NA
CASSLGPEVQPQHF
>TRBV6-5|TRBJ1-1|NA
CASSPRGDTEAFF
>TRBV9|TRBJ2-1|NA
CASSVTSSNEQFF
>TRBV4-2|TRBJ1-5|NA
CASSSESRDDSNQPQHF
>TRBV7-3|TRBJ2-2|NA
CASSRVTGELFF
>TRBV13|TRBJ2-3|NA
CASSLERGTGRLDTQYF
>TRBV5-1|TRBJ1-4|NA
CASSLGMNEKLFF
>TRBV7-8|TRBJ1-1|TRBD1
CASSLVRQGAPEAFF
>TRBV11-2|TRBJ2-7|NA
CASNPGSTYEQYF
>TRBV28|TRBJ2-2|NA
CASSLELAGVGELFF
>TRBV9|TRBJ2-2|TRBD2
CASSYGGMNTGELFF
>TRBV6-5|TRBJ1-5|TRBD1
CASSSGTDQWNQPQHF
>TRBV30|TRBJ2-6|NA
CAWSMGSGANVLTF
>TRBV28|TRBJ1-1|NA
CASSSRGAGTEAFF
>TRBV5-1|TRBJ1-4|TRBD1
CASSRTGGVEKLFF
>TRBV6-6|TRBJ1-1|NA
CASSYSTGGTEAFF
>TRBV11-2|TRBJ1-3|NA
CATASYQSGNTIYF
>TRBV18|TRBJ1-5|NA
CASSLGPGANQPQHF
>TRBV7-6|TRBJ2-5|TRBD1
CASSPQTGGGQETQYF
>TRBV7-9|TRBJ2-1|NA
CASSLETTIVEQFF
>TRBV6-6|TRBJ1-6|TRBD1
CASSFLDRGGSPLHF
>TRBV28|TRBJ2-1|TRBD2
CASSSFRTSGANNEQFF
>TRBV7-9|NA|TRBD1
CASSSNRGPSVYEQYF
>TRBV6-5|TRBJ1-5|NA
CASSSDNQPQHF
>TRBV6-1|TRBJ2-2|TRBD1
CASSGRAGGPGELFF
>TRBV7-9|TRBJ1-4|NA
CASSLETNEKLFF
>TRBV6-5|TRBJ1-1|NA
CASRGTGLNTEAFF
>TRBV5-1|TRBJ2-2|TRBD1
CASSLEGAPMGELFF